These 19 T cell receptor beta chains were all obtained from the same sample, sequenced in a study of cytomegalovirus exposure and HLA in healthy donors. Use of 60 Vbeta and 13 Jbeta primers characterized the PCR. Some clones are missing from TCRdb's copy, which holds only in-frame ones; the method was immunoSEQ multiplex PCR. Altogether about 150,000 clones are present, roughly 77% being singletons, with the ten largest covering over 6%. The material sequenced was PBMCs. The receptors were gathered from a man aged 25-45 years in good health and CMV-seropositive.

The chain carries TRBV28 and TRBJ1-2; D is ambiguous. V was pared by 3 bases and J by 7 bases, with 18 bases between. The V gene's germline CDR1 is MDHEN and CDR2 SYDVKM. The CDR3 totals 15 residues. CDR3 loop: CASSFGNISPGGYTF. The CDR3 DNA follows: TGTGCCAGCAGTTTCGGAAACATCTCACCAGGTGGCTACACCTTC.

The V gene is TRBV5-4, the J gene TRBJ2-7, with 9 bases that match TRBD2. The CDR3 length is 14 residues. Losses at the gene ends were 4 bases for V and 4 bases for J; bases not matched to a gene: 6. Germline V gene lookup returns CDR1 SGHNT and CDR2 YYREEE (reference sequence). The CDR3 nucleotides are TGTGCCAGCAGCCCAAGCGGGAGGTATTACGAGCAGTACTTC. This sequence encodes CASSPSGRYYEQYF.

This clone came up a few times. The rearrangement uses TRBV9 and TRBJ2-1, with 7 positions matching TRBD1. The germline CDR1 and CDR2 sequences are SGDLS and YYNGEE. The CDR3 is 18 residues long. V lost 2 bases to trimming and J lost 0 bases; unmatched junction nucleotides: 11. As DNA, the CDR3 is TGTGCCAGCAGCGTGACAGGGACCTCTCCCAGCTCCTACAATGAGCAGTTCTTC. It translates to CASSVTGTSPSSYNEQFF. Looking up the rest from reference TRBV9 and TRBJ2-1 gives the full variable domain: DSGVTQTPKHLITATGQRVTLRCSPRSGDLSVYWYQQSLDQGLQFLIQYYNGEERAKGNILERFSAQQFPDLHSELNLSSLELGDSALYFCASSVTGTSPSSYNEQFFGPGTRLTVL.

This clone was observed once. The chain uses TRBV14 and TRBJ1-2, with TRBD1 matching 10 bases. The junction had 4 bases not matched to a gene; V was cut back by 2 bases and J by 10 bases. Germline loops: CDR1 SGHDN, CDR2 FVKESK. The length of the CDR3 is 13 residues. The CDR3 DNA is TGTGCCAGCAGCCAAATGGGGACAGGGGACTACACCTTC. It is translated as CASSQMGTGDYTF. Using reference TRBV14 and TRBJ1-2 for the parts outside the CDR3, the full variable domain is EAGVTQFPSHSVIEKGQTVTLRCDPISGHDNLYWYRRVMGKEIKFLLHFVKESKQDESGMPNNRFLAERTGGTYSTLKVQPAELEDSGVYFCASSQMGTGDYTFGSGTRLTVV.

This sequence joins TRBV5-1 and TRBJ2-7, with D perhaps matching TRBD1 (6 bases). Germline V gives CDR1 SGHRS, CDR2 YFSETQ. Trimming shortened V by 4 bases and J by 2 bases, and 10 bases separated the two germline ends. CDR3 length: 13 residues. Here the CDR3 DNA reads TGCGCCAGCAGCGTCGACAGGACCTACGAGCAGTACTTC. It yields the protein CASSVDRTYEQYF.

The chain joins TRBV7-6 to TRBJ1-2, with D perhaps matching TRBD1 (5 bases). V was shortened by 1 base and J by 2 bases, with 8 bases between the two germline ends. This CDR3 has 14 residues. Germline lookup yields CDR1 SGHVS and CDR2 FNYEAQ. Written as DNA, the CDR3 is TGTGCCAGCAGCTTAGGACAGCTAAACTATGGCTACACCTTC. It yields the protein CASSLGQLNYGYTF.

The genes are TRBV7-9 and TRBJ1-3; a possible D gene is TRBD1 (5 bases). The germline V gene encodes CDR1 SEHNR and CDR2 FQNEAQ (reference sequence). V lost 1 base and J 0 bases, leaving 13 bases between the germline ends. The CDR3 spans 17 residues. The CDR3 is CASSLDRSSSSGNTIYF. The CDR3 bases are TGTGCCAGCAGCTTAGACAGGAGCTCAAGCTCTGGAAACACCATATATTTT.

This clone was observed a single time. The chain is built from TRBV4-1 and TRBJ2-7; 8 nucleotides align to TRBD2. Germline V gene data show CDR1 as MGHRA and CDR2 as YSYEKL. Trimming took 0 bases from V and 0 from J; bases not matched to a gene: 7. The CDR3 runs to 17 residues. CDR3 sequence: CASSQDPRLANSYEQYF. As DNA, the CDR3 is TGCGCCAGCAGCCAAGACCCACGACTAGCGAACTCCTACGAGCAGTACTTC.

V and J are TRBV30 and TRBJ1-1; TRBD1 is a possible D gene (5 bases). V was pared by 3 bases and J by 4 bases, with 15 bases between. Germline loops: CDR1 GTSNPN, CDR2 SVGIG (reference sequence). The CDR3 runs 14 residues. CDR3 in DNA: TGTGCCTGGAGCGCCGGGGGAGGATCCACTGAAGCTTTCTTT. This sequence encodes CAWSAGGGSTEAFF.

The chain has TRBV19 and TRBJ1-3; D is uncertain. CDR1 is LNHDA and CDR2 is SQIVND in the germline V gene (reference sequence). This CDR3 has 14 amino acids. V lost 6 bases and J 4 bases, leaving 13 bases between the germline ends. The CDR3 spells CASSSREYGNTIYF. CDR3 coding DNA: TGTGCCAGTAGCTCGCGGGAATACGGAAACACCATATATTTT.

This clone appeared a few times. CDR3: CASSNGQGNYGYTF. The CDR3 region has the DNA TGTGCCAGCAGCAACGGACAGGGGAACTATGGCTACACCTTC. This chain connects TRBV4-2 to TRBJ1-2; 9 nucleotides align to TRBD1. The V gene's germline CDR1 is LGHNA and CDR2 YNFKEQ. The CDR3 runs to 14 residues. Losses at the gene ends were 5 bases for V and 2 bases for J; bases not matched to a gene: 3.

The genes are TRBV7-9 and TRBJ2-7, with 11 bases identical to TRBD2. Germline V gene sequence: CDR1 SEHNR, CDR2 FQNEAQ (reference sequence). There are 16 residues in the CDR3. V was clipped by 5 bases and J by 5 bases; unmatched bases: 11. CDR3 nucleotides: TGTGCCAGCAGCCAGATTACTAGCGGGAGAGGCCACGAGCAGTACTTC. Amino acids: CASSQITSGRGHEQYF. Combining the CDR3 with reference TRBV7-9 and TRBJ2-7 gives the whole variable domain DTGVSQNPRHKITKRGQNVTFRCDPISEHNRLYWYRQTLGQGPEFLTYFQNEAQLEKSRLLSDRFSAERPKGSFSTLEIQRTEQGDSAMYLCASSQITSGRGHEQYFGPGTRLTVT.

The V and J genes are TRBV28 and TRBJ2-5; D gene uncertain. Germline V CDR1 and CDR2: MDHEN, SYDVKM. This CDR3 comprises 14 residues. Trimming pared 2 bases from V and 4 bases from J, leaving 11 bases between. CDR3 sequence reads: CASSLVGPSETQYF. For the CDR3, the DNA is TGTGCCAGCAGTTTAGTGGGCCCATCAGAGACCCAGTACTTC.

The J gene is TRBJ1-2, the V gene TRBV6-5; 8 bases match TRBD1. Germline CDR1 and CDR2: MNHEY and SVGAGI. The CDR3 consists of 14 residues. Trimming cost V 6 bases and J 7 bases; bases outside gene matches: 10. The chain's CDR3 is CASRGDRPPFGYTF. CDR3 nucleotide sequence: TGTGCCAGCAGGGGGGACAGGCCCCCCTTTGGCTACACCTTC.

The chain uses TRBV27 and TRBJ2-2, with 11 positions matching TRBD2. J gave up 3 bases and V 5 bases, and 11 bases lay outside the gene matches. Germline CDR1 reads MNHEY; CDR2 reads SMNVEV (reference sequence). The CDR3 is made up of 18 amino acids. The DNA for the CDR3 is TGTGCCAGCAGTCCCGAACGTACTAGCGGGGGTTACACCGGGGAGCTGTTTTTT. Its protein is CASSPERTSGGYTGELFF.

The chain joins TRBV5-4 to TRBJ1-1, with 11 bases matching TRBD1. Germline-derived CDR1 and CDR2 are SGHNT and YYREEE (reference sequence). This CDR3 spans 15 amino acids. The junction had 7 bases not matched to a gene; V was cut back by 3 bases and J by 6 bases. CDR3 nucleotides: TGTGCCAGCAGCTCTCAGCCGGGACAGGGGGCTGAAGCTTTCTTT. This codes for CASSSQPGQGAEAFF. Filled out from reference TRBV5-4 and TRBJ1-1, the complete variable domain reads ETGVTQSPTHLIKTRGQQVTLRCSSQSGHNTVSWYQQALGQGPQFIFQYYREEENGRGNFPPRFSGLQFPNYSSELNVNALELDDSALYLCASSSQPGQGAEAFFGQGTRLTVV.

The rearrangement links TRBV15 to TRBJ2-7; possible D gene TRBD1, 5 bases. The CDR3 consists of 14 residues. Per germline, CDR1 LNHNV and CDR2 YYDKDF (reference sequence). The V gene lost 5 bases and the J gene lost 2 bases, with 13 bases spanning the gap. The DNA of the CDR3 is TGTGCCACCAGCGCCCCAGACAGACCCTACGAGCAGTACTTC. Translated: CATSAPDRPYEQYF.

This rearrangement joins TRBV6-1 to TRBJ1-5; TRBD1 is a possible D gene (5 bases). The V end was cut by 2 bases, the J end by 9 bases, with 17 bases between. Germline V gives CDR1 MNHNS, CDR2 SASEGT. The CDR3 spans 15 residues. CDR3 coding DNA: TGTGCCAGCAGTGAATTGGACACTTTACCGGGGCCCCAGCATTTT. It codes for CASSELDTLPGPQHF.

This CDR3 reads CASSGGQGAGTGELFF. Written as DNA, the CDR3 is TGCGCCAGCAGCGGCGGACAGGGGGCCGGCACCGGGGAGCTGTTTTTT. This chain uses TRBV5-1 with TRBJ2-2, with 11 bases lining up with TRBD1. This CDR3 is built from 16 residues. Trimming at V came to 4 bases and at J to 4 bases, leaving 6 bases not matched to a gene. Germline CDR1 is SGHRS and CDR2 is YFSETQ.